The rows below give T cell receptor beta chains drawn from one sample of a study of blood T cell repertoires in COVID-19. TCRdb keeps only in-frame clones here, not all; method: immunoSEQ multiplex PCR. Found here are over 200,000 clones, 75% to 90% of them singletons; the top ten hold over 3.5%. Specimen: PBMCs or T cells enriched from blood (not recorded which). The receptors shown here come from a woman between 25 and 40 years old who had been exposed to COVID-19. Each CDR3 is given without its conserved first and last residue. The D gene is left open where the match is weak.

D gene,J gene,V gene,CDR3 protein
TRBD2,TRBJ2-1,TRBV5-1,ASQIMAGTSGSGGEQF
TRBD1,TRBJ1-4,TRBV29-1,SARQGFEKLF
TRBD2,TRBJ2-7,TRBV2,ASNLREGMY
.,TRBJ1-1,TRBV7-9,ASSLRQLNTEAF
.,TRBJ2-7,TRBV29-1,SVEARSYEQY
TRBD1,TRBJ1-3,TRBV5-1,ASSSGQGDFSGNTIY
TRBD2,TRBJ2-7,TRBV7-8,ASSSRLAGGPSYEQY
.,TRBJ1-2,TRBV28,ASSLYGGVKDGYT
.,TRBJ1-6,TRBV14,ASSQARGRYSPLH
TRBD2,TRBJ2-3,TRBV11-2,ASSQGPSGGSTDTQY
.,TRBJ2-3,TRBV9,ASSVDSAGTDTQY
.,TRBJ2-3,TRBV2,ASSANRVDTQY
TRBD1,TRBJ1-2,TRBV6-5,ASRDRDRGYT
.,TRBJ2-1,TRBV11-2,ASSLRTGVRWEQF
TRBD1,TRBJ2-7,TRBV19,ASSIPGQGFQQY
.,TRBJ2-7,TRBV28,ASSPPRGFRQY
TRBD1,TRBJ1-4,TRBV5-1,ASAFSGGSGEKLF
TRBD2,TRBJ2-2,TRBV11-1,ASSLVLAGGAGELF
.,TRBJ2-5,TRBV2,ASSPPVLVGETQY
.,TRBJ1-1,TRBV7-2,ASSLKRGSEAF
.,TRBJ2-7,TRBV5-4,ASSPWRGYEQY
TRBD1,TRBJ2-7,TRBV2,ASAPGGRQGMQY
TRBD1,TRBJ1-3,TRBV28,ASSLTDRDPGNTIY
.,TRBJ2-1,TRBV4-1,ASSQDQGLYNEQF
TRBD1,TRBJ1-1,TRBV5-5,ASSRQEGANSEAF
.,TRBJ1-1,TRBV29-1,SVGDRTNTEAF
TRBD1,TRBJ1-6,TRBV5-1,ASSSRDRGSPLH
TRBD2,TRBJ2-2,TRBV24-1,ATRGGLAGTTGELF